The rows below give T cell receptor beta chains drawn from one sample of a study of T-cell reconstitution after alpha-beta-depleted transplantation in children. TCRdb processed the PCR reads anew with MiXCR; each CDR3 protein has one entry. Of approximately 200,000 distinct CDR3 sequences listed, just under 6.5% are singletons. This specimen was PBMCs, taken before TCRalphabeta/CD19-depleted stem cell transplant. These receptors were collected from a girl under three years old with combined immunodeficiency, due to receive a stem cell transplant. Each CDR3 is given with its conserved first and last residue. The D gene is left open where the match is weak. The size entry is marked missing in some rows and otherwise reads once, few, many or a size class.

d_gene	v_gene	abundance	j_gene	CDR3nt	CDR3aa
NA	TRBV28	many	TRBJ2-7	TGTGCCAGCACCGCATGGAGGGGGCCGGACGAGCAGTACTTC	CASTAWRGPDEQYF
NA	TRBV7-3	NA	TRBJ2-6	TGTGCCAGCAGCTTAAGGCCTTTTCCCGCCGCGGGGGCCAACGTCCTGACTTTC	CASSLRPFPAAGANVLTF
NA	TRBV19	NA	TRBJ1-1	TGTGCCAGTAGTAACGGGTTTAACACTGAAGCTTTCTTT	CASSNGFNTEAFF
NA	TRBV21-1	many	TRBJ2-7	TGTGCCAGCAGCCCCCGCAGGGGCTCCTACGAGCAGTACTTC	CASSPRRGSYEQYF
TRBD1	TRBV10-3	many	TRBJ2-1	TGTGCCAACCGGGACAGTAGGAATGAGCAGTTCTTC	CANRDSRNEQFF
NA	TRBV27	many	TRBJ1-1	TGTGCCAGCAGTTTGACACTTCCCGGAGCGCCTAACACTGAAGCTTTCTTT	CASSLTLPGAPNTEAFF
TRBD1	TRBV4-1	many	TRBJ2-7	TGCGCCAGCAGCCAAGGGAGGACAGGGGGGGCCTACGAGCAGTACTTC	CASSQGRTGGAYEQYF
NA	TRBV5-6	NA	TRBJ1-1	TGTGCCATGGGCTCAGGGGTGAACACTGAAGCTTTCTTT	CAMGSGVNTEAFF
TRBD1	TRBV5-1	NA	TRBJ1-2	TGCGCCAGCAGCCAACAGGGGACCTATGGCTACACCTTC	CASSQQGTYGYTF
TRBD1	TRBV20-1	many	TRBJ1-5	TGCAGTGCGCAACAGGGGGCCGGGGGCAATCAGCCCCAGCATTTT	CSAQQGAGGNQPQHF
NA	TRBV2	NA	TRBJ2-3	TGTGCCAGCAGTGAAGAGGTCACAGATACGCAGTATTTT	CASSEEVTDTQYF
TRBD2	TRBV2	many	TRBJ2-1	TGTGCCAGCAGTGATGGACTAGCGGGAGTTCTCTACAATGAGCAGTTCTTC	CASSDGLAGVLYNEQFF
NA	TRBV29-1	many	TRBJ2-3	TGCAGCGTTGAAAGGCGGGGATTCACAGATACGCAGTATTTT	CSVERRGFTDTQYF
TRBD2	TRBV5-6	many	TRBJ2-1	TGTGCCAGCAGCTGGACGCGCGGGGGTGAGCAGTTCTTC	CASSWTRGGEQFF
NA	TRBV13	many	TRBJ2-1	TGTGCCAGCAGCTTACTGGTGGTCGATGAGCAGTTCTTC	CASSLLVVDEQFF
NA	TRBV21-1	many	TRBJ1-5	TGTGCCAGCGGATACAGGGGGTCGAATCAGCCCCAGCATTTT	CASGYRGSNQPQHF
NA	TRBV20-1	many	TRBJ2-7	TGCAGTGCCGCGGAGTCCTCTTTCGAGCAGTACTTC	CSAAESSFEQYF
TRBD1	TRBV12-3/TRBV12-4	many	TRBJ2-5	TGTGCCAGCAGAGGGACAGGGTACGAGACCCAGTACTTC	CASRGTGYETQYF
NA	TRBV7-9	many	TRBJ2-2	TGTGCCAGCAGCCCTTGGGGGCCGGCGAACACCGGGGAGCTGTTTTTT	CASSPWGPANTGELFF
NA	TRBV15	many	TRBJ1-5	TGTGCCACCAGCCTAAGAGGTCAGCCCCAGCATTTT	CATSLRGQPQHF
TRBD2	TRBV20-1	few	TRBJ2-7	TGCAGTGCTAGAGATCTGCGGGGGGGGCTGGCCCCCTACGAGCAGTACTTC	CSARDLRGGLAPYEQYF
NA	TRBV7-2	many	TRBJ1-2	TGTGCCAGCAGTTTTTTGGGGGGGTGGAGCTACACCTTC	CASSFLGGWSYTF
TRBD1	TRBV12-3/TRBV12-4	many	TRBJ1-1	TGTGCCAGCAACCGACAGGGTAACACTGAAGCTTTCTTT	CASNRQGNTEAFF
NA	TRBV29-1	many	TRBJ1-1	TGCAGCGTACAGGGAAATGAAGCTTTCTTT	CSVQGNEAFF
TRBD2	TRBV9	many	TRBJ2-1	TGTGCCAGCGGACTAGCGGCCAATGAGCAGTTCTTC	CASGLAANEQFF
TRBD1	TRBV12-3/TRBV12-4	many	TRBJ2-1	TGTGCCAGCAGTTTCTTGACAGGGTTCTACAATGAGCAGTTCTTC	CASSFLTGFYNEQFF
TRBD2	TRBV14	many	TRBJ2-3	TGTGCCAGCAGCCAAGTGGCACTAGCGATCACAGATACGCAGTATTTT	CASSQVALAITDTQYF